This T cell receptor (beta chain) emerged from a study of T cell responses to AZD1222 COVID-19 vaccine. Study-level points and caveats: Among AZD1222 vaccinees, only 5 to 7 were seropositive at baseline. Spike-wide coverage was observed for vaccine-associated CD4 TCRs, with dominant responses at 160-218 and 743-854. Close to half of spike-specific TCRs reportedly recognize unmutated variant regions.

Germline CDR1 is SEHNR and CDR2 is FQNEAQ (reference sequence). V was pared by 4 bases and J by 1 base, with 13 bases between. This CDR3 contains 16 residues. Points on this clone: What it recognizes is unknown.

The assay was immunoSEQ multiplex PCR, and TCRdb's table has in-frame clones only and misses some. The data hold fewer than 200,000 clones, with approximately 89% observed a single time. The TCR comes from an adult who received the AZD1222 COVID-19 vaccine. The chain couples TRBV7-9 to TRBJ2-2; D not resolved. The sequencing here drew on peripheral blood, taken 28 days after the second AZD1222 dose. For the CDR3, the DNA is TGTGCCAGCAGCTCCCAGGACCTTGTGAACACCGGGGAGCTGTTTTTT. Encoded protein: CASSSQDLVNTGELFF.